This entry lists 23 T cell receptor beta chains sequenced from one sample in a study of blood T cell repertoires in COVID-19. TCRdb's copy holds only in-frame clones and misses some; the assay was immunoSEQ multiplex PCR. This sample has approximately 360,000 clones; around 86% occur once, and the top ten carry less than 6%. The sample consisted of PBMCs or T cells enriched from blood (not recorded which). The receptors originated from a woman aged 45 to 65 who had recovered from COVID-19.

Written as DNA, the CDR3 is TGTGCCACGGGACAGGGGGCCACTGAAGCTTTCTTT. Its protein is CATGQGATEAFF. This chain links TRBV15 with TRBJ1-1; 12 bases match TRBD1. Germline CDR1 reads LNHNV; CDR2 reads YYDKDF (reference sequence). V shed 9 bases, J shed 4 bases, and the junction held 0 bases outside the gene matches. The CDR3 covers 12 residues.

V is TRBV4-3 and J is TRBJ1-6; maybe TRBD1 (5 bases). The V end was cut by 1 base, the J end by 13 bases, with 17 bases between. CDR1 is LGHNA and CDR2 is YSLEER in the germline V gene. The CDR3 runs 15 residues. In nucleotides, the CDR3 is TGCGCCAGCAGCCAAGCTGCGGGGACCGCCTGGCCCCTCCACTTT. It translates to CASSQAAGTAWPLHF.

The DNA of the CDR3 is TGCGCCAGCAGCTCCCAACCCGGACAGGGGGCAGGCGGGGAGCTGTTTTTT. It translates to CASSSQPGQGAGGELFF. The chain uses TRBV5-1 and TRBJ2-2; 11 positions agree with TRBD1. V was pared by 3 bases and J by 7 bases, with 11 bases of the junction left unmatched. The CDR3 is 17 amino acids. Germline CDR1 is SGHRS and CDR2 is YFSETQ.

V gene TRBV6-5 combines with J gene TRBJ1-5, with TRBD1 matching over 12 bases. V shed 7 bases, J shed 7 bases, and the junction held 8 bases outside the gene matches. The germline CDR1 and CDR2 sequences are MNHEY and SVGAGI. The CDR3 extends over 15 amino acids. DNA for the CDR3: TGTGCCAGCAAAACGGGACAGGGGGCAGGGCAGCCCCAGCATTTT. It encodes CASKTGQGAGQPQHF.

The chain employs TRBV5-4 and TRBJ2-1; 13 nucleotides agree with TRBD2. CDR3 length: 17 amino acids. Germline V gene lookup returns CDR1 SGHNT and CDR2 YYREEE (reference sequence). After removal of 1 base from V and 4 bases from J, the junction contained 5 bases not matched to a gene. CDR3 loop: CASSLWTSGRIYNEQFF. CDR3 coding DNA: TGTGCCAGCAGCTTGTGGACTAGCGGGAGAATTTACAATGAGCAGTTCTTC.

CDR3 residues: CASHTDRTLVYGYTF. CDR3 bases: TGTGCCAGCCACACGGACAGGACCCTGGTCTATGGCTACACCTTC. The rearrangement uses TRBV19 and TRBJ1-2; TRBD1 matches at 7 bases. This CDR3 contains 15 residues. Losses at the gene ends were 9 bases for V and 4 bases for J; bases not matched to a gene: 14. CDR1 is LNHDA and CDR2 is SQIVND in the germline V gene (reference sequence). Full variable domain (remainder filled in from reference TRBV19 and TRBJ1-2): DGGITQSPKYLFRKEGQNVTLSCEQNLNHDAMYWYRQDPGQGLRLIYYSQIVNDFQKGDIAEGYSVSREKKESFPLTVTSAQKNPTAFYLCASHTDRTLVYGYTFGSGTRLTVV.

CDR3 in amino acids: CASSLIGQGALQPQHF. In DNA form, the CDR3 reads TGTGCCAGCTCCCTAATAGGACAGGGGGCTCTTCAGCCCCAGCATTTT. The rearrangement links TRBV18 to TRBJ1-5; 11 bases are a match to TRBD1. Per germline, CDR1 KGHSH and CDR2 LQKENI. V shed 6 bases, J shed 6 bases, and the junction held 10 bases outside the gene matches. The CDR3 runs to 16 residues.

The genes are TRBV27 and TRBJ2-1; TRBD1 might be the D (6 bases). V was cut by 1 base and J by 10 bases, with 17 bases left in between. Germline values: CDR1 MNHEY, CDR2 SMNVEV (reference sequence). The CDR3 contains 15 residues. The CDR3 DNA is TGTGCCAGCAGTTTATTATTAGGACAGAGCAGGGAGCAGTTCTTC. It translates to CASSLLLGQSREQFF.

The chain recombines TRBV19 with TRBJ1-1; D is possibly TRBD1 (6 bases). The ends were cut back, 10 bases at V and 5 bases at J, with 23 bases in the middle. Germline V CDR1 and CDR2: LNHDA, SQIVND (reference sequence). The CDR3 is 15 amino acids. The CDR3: CATTGGGALKTEAFF. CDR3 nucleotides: TGTGCCACCACCGGGGGGGGCGCGTTAAAGACTGAAGCTTTCTTT.

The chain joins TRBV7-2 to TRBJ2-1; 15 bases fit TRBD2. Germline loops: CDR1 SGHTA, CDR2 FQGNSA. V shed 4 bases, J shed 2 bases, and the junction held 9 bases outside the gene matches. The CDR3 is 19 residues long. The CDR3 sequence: CASSSLGLAGGTTYNEQFF. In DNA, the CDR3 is TGTGCCAGCAGCTCGCTGGGACTAGCGGGAGGTACAACCTACAATGAGCAGTTCTTC.

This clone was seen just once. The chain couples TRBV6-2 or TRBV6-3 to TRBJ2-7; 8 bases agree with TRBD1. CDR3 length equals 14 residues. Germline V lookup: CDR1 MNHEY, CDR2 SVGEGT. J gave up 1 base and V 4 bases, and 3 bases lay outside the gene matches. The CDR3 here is CASSSDRESYEQYF. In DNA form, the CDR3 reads TGTGCCAGCAGTTCGGACAGGGAATCCTACGAGCAGTACTTC.

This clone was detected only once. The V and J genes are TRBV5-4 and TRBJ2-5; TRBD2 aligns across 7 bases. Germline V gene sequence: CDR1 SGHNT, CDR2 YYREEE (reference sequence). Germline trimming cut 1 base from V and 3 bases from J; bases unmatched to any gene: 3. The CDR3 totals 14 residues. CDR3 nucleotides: TGTGCCAGCAGCTTGTTGGGGGGGAAAGAGACCCAGTACTTC. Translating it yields CASSLLGGKETQYF.

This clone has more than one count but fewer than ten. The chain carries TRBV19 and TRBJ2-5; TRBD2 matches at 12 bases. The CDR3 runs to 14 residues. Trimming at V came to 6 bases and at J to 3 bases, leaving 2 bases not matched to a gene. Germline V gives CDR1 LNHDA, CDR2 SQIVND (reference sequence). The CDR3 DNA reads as TGTGCCAGTAGGCCTAGCGGGGGGGAAGAGACCCAGTACTTC. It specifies CASRPSGGEETQYF. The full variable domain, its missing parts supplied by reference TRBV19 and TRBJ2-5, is DGGITQSPKYLFRKEGQNVTLSCEQNLNHDAMYWYRQDPGQGLRLIYYSQIVNDFQKGDIAEGYSVSREKKESFPLTVTSAQKNPTAFYLCASRPSGGEETQYFGPGTRLLVL.

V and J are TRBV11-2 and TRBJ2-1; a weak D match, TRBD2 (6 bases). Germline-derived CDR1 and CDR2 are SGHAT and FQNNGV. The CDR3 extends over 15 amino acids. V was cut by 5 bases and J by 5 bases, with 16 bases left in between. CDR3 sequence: CASSLSGLHHNEQFF. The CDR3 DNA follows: TGTGCCAGCAGCCTCTCCGGACTACATCACAATGAGCAGTTCTTC.

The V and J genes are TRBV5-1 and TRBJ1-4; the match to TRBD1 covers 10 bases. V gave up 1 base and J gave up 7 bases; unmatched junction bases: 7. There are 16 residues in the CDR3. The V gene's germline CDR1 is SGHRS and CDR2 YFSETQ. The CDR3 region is CASSLRRQGAGEKLFF. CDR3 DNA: TGCGCCAGCAGCTTGAGGAGACAGGGGGCTGGTGAAAAACTGTTTTTT.

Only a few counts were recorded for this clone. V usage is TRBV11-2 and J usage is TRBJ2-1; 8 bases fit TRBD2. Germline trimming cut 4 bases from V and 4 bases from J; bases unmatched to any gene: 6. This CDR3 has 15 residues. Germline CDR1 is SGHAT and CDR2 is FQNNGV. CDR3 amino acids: CASSSGLGRYNEQFF. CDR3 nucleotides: TGTGCCAGCAGCTCGGGACTAGGGAGATACAATGAGCAGTTCTTC.

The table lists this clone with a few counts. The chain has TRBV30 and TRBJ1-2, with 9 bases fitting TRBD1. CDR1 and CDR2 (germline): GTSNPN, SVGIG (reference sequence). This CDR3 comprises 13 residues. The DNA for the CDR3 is TGTGCTTGCTGGGCGGGGGACAGGGAAGGCTACACCTTC. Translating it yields CACWAGDREGYTF.

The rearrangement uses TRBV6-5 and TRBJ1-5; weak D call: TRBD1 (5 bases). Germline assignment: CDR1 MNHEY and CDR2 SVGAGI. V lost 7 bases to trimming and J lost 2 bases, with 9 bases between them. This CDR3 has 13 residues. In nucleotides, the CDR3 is TGTGCCAGCAAAGGGGTGGGCAATCAGCCCCAGCATTTT. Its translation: CASKGVGNQPQHF.

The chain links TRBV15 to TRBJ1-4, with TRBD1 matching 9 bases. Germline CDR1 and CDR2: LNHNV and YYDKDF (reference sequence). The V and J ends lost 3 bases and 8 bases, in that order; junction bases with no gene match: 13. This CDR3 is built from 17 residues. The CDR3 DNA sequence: TGTGCCACCAGCAGGAAAAGGTCGGGACAGGGTAACGAAAAACTGTTTTTT. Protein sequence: CATSRKRSGQGNEKLFF.

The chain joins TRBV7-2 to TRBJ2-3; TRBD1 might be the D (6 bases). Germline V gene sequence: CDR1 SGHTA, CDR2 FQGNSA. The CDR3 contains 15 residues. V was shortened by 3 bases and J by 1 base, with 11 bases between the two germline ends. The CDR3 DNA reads TGTGCCAGCAGCTTCAGGGGAAGGGGCACAGATACGCAGTATTTT. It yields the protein CASSFRGRGTDTQYF.

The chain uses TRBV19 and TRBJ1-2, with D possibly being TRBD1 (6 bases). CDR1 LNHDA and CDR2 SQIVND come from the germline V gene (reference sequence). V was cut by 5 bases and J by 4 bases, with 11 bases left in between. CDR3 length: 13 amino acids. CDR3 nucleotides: TGTGCCAGTAGTGCTGACAGGTCCTATGGCTACACCTTC. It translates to CASSADRSYGYTF.

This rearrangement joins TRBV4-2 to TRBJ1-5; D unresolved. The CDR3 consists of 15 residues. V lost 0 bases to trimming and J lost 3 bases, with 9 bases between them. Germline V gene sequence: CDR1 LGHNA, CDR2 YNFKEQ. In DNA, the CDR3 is TGTGCCAGCAGCCAAGAAGTAGCCGTCAATCAGCCCCAGCATTTT. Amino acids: CASSQEVAVNQPQHF.

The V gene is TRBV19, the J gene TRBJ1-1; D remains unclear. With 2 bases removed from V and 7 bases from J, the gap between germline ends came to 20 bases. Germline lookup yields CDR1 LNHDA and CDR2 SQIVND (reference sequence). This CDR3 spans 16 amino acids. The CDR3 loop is CASSISLMSGFGEAFF. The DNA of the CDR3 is TGTGCCAGTAGTATATCGTTGATGTCGGGTTTCGGTGAAGCTTTCTTT.